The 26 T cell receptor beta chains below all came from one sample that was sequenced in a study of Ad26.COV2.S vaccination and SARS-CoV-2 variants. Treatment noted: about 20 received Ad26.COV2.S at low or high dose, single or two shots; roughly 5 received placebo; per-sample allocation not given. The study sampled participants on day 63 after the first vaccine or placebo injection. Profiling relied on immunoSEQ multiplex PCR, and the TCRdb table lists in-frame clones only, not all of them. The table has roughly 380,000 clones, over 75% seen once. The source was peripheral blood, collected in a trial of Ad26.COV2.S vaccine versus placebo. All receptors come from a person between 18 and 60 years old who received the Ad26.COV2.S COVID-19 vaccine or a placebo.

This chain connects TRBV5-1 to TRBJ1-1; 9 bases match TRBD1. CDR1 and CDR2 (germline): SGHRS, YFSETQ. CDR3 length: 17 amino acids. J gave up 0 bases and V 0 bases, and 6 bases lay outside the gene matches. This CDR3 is CASSLAGQGLLNTEAFF. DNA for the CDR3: TGCGCCAGCAGCTTGGCTGGACAGGGGTTATTGAACACTGAAGCTTTCTTT.

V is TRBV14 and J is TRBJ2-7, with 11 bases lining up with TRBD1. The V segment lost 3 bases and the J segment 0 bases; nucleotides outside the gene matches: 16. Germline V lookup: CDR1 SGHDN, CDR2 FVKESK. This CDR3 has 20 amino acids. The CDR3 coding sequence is TGTGCCAGCAGCCACTTATCAAGGGACAGGGGGTTAGAAGACTCCTACGAGCAGTACTTC. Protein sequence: CASSHLSRDRGLEDSYEQYF.

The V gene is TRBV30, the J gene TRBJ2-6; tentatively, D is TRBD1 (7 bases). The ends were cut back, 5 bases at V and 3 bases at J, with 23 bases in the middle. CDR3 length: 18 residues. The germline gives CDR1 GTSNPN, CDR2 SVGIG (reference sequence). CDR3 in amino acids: CAWSFHGGGYFGANVLTF. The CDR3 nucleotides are TGTGCCTGGTCCTTTCACGGAGGGGGCTATTTTGGGGCCAACGTCCTGACTTTC. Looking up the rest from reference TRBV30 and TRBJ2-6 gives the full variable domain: SQTIHQWPATLVQPVGSPLSLECTVEGTSNPNLYWYRQAAGRGLQLLFYSVGIGQISSEVPQNLSASRPQDRQFILSSKKLLLSDSGFYLCAWSFHGGGYFGANVLTFGAGSRLTVL.

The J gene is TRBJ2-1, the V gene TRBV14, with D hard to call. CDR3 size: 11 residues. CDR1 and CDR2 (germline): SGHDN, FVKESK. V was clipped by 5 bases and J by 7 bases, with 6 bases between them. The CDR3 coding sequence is TGTGCCAGCAGCTACCTTAATGAGCAGTTCTTC. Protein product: CASSYLNEQFF. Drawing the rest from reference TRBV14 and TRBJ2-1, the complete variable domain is EAGVTQFPSHSVIEKGQTVTLRCDPISGHDNLYWYRRVMGKEIKFLLHFVKESKQDESGMPNNRFLAERTGGTYSTLKVQPAELEDSGVYFCASSYLNEQFFGPGTRLTVL.

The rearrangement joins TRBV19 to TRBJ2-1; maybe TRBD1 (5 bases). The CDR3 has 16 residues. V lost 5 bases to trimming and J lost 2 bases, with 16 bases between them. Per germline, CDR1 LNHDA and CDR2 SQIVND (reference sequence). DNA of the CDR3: TGTGCCAGTAGTCGACTCAGGGAAGTGGCCTACAATGAGCAGTTCTTC. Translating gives CASSRLREVAYNEQFF.

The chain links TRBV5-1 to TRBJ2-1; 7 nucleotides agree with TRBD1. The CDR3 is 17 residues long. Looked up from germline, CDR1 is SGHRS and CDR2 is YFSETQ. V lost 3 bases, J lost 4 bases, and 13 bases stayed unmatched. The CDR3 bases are TGCGCCAGCAGCTCCGACAGGGATCAAACACGATACAATGAGCAGTTCTTC. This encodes CASSSDRDQTRYNEQFF.

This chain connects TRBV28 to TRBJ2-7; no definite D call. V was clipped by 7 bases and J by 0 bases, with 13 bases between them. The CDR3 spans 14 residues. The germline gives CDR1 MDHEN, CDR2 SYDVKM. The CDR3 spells CASISGYSSYEQYF. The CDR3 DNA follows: TGTGCCAGCATATCTGGCTATAGCTCCTACGAGCAGTACTTC.

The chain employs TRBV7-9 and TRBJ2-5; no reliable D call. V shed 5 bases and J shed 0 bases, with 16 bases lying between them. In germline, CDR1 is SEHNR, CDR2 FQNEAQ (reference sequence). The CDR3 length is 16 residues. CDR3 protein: CASSMTQPNYQETQYF. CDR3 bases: TGTGCCAGCAGCATGACCCAACCAAACTACCAAGAGACCCAGTACTTC.

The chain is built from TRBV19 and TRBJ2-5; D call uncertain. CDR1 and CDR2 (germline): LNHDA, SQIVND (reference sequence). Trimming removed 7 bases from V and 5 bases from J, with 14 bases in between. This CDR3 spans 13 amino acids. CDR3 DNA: TGTGCCAGTAAGGCCCCAGCCGGGGAGACCCAGTACTTC. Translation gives CASKAPAGETQYF.

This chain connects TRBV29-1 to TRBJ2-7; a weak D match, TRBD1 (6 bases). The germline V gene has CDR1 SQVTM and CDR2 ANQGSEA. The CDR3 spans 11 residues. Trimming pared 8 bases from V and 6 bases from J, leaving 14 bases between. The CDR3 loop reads CSCLGGTEQYF. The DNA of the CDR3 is TGCAGCTGCCTAGGGGGTACCGAGCAGTACTTC.

The CDR3 sequence is CASTYGTSEVYGYTF. The CDR3 region has the DNA TGTGCCAGTACTTACGGGACATCCGAGGTATATGGCTACACCTTC. The gene calls are TRBV19 and TRBJ1-2; the D gene is possibly TRBD1 (6 bases). Deletions cut 7 bases from V and 5 bases from J, with 20 bases between. Germline values: CDR1 LNHDA, CDR2 SQIVND (reference sequence). The CDR3 is made up of 15 amino acids.

CDR3 in DNA: TGTGCCAGCAGCTCCGGACGGATCACAGATACGCAGTATTTT. Amino acid sequence: CASSSGRITDTQYF. V and J are TRBV7-3 and TRBJ2-3, with D unclear. CDR1 is SGHTA and CDR2 is FQGTGA in the germline V gene. The CDR3 is 14 amino acids. With 4 bases removed from V and 2 bases from J, the gap between germline ends came to 10 bases. Supplemented by reference TRBV7-3 and TRBJ2-3, the full variable domain reads GAGVSQTPSNKVTEKGKYVELRCDPISGHTALYWYRQSLGQGPEFLIYFQGTGAADDSGLPNDRFFAVRPEGSVSTLKIQRTERGDSAVYLCASSSGRITDTQYFGPGTRLTVL.

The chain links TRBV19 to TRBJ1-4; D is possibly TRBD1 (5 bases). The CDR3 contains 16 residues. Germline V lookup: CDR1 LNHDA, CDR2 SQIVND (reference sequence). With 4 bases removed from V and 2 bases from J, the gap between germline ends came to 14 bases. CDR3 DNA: TGTGCCAGTAGTAAGCAGGGAAGATTGACTAATGAAAAACTGTTTTTT. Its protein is CASSKQGRLTNEKLFF.

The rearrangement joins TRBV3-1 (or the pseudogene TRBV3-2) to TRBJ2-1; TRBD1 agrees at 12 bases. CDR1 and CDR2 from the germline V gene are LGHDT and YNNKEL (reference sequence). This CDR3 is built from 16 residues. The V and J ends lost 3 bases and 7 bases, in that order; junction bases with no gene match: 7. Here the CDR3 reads CASSHWGQGARNEQFF. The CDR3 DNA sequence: TGTGCCAGCAGCCACTGGGGACAGGGGGCGCGTAATGAGCAGTTCTTC.

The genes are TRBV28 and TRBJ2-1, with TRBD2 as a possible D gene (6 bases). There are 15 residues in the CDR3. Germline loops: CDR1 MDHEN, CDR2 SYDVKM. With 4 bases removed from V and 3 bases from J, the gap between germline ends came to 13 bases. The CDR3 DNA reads TGTGCCAGCAGTTCCGGTGGGGGGTACTACAATGAGCAGTTCTTC. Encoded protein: CASSSGGGYYNEQFF.

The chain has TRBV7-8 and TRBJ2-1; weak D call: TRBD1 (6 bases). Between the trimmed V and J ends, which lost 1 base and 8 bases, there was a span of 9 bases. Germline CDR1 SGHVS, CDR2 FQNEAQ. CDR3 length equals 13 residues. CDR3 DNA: TGTGCCAGCAGCTTAGGCGCAGGGGATGAGCAGTTCTTC. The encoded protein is CASSLGAGDEQFF.

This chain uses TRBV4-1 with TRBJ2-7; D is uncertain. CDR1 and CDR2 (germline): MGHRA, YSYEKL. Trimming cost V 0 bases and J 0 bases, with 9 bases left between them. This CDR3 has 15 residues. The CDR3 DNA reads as TGCGCCAGCAGCCAAGAGGTCCTGGACTCCTACGAGCAGTACTTC. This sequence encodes CASSQEVLDSYEQYF.

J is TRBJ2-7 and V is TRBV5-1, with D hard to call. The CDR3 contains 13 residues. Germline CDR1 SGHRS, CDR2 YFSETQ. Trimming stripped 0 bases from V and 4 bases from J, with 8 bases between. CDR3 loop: CASSLGRWYEQYF. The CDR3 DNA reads TGCGCCAGCAGCTTGGGGCGGTGGTACGAGCAGTACTTC.

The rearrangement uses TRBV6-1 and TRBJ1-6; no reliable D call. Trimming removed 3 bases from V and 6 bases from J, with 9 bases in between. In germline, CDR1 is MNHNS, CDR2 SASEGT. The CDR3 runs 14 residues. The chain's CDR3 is CASSEAGINSPLHF. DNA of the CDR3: TGTGCCAGCAGTGAGGCCGGGATTAATTCACCCCTCCACTTT.

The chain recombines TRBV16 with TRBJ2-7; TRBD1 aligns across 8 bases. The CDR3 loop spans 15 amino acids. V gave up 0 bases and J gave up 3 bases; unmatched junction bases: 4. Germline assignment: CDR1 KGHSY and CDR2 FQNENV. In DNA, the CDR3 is TGTGCCAGCAGCCAATCCGGGACAGGAAACTACGAGCAGTACTTC. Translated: CASSQSGTGNYEQYF.

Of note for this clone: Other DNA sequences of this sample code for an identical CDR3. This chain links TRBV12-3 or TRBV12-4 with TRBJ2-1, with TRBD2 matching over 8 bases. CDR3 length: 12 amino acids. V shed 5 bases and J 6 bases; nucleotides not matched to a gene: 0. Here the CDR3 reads CASSSGGNEQFF. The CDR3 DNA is TGTGCCAGCAGTAGCGGGGGCAATGAGCAGTTCTTC.

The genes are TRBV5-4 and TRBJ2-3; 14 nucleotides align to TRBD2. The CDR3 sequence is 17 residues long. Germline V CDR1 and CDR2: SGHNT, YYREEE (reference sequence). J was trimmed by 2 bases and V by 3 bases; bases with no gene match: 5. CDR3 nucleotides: TGTGCCAGCAGCTCCGGACTAGCGGGGGGAAACACAGATACGCAGTATTTT. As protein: CASSSGLAGGNTDTQYF.

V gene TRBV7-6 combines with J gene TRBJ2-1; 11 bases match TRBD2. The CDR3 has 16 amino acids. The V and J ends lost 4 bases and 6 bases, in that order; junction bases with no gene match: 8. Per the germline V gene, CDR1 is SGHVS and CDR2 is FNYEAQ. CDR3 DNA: TGTGCCAGCAGCTCGTCCCCTAGCGGGGGGACCAATGAGCAGTTCTTC. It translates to CASSSSPSGGTNEQFF. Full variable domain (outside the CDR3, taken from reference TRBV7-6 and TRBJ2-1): GAGVSQSPRYKVTKRGQDVALRCDPISGHVSLYWYRQALGQGPEFLTYFNYEAQQDKSGLPNDRFSAERPEGSISTLTIQRTEQRDSAMYRCASSSSPSGGTNEQFFGPGTRLTVL.

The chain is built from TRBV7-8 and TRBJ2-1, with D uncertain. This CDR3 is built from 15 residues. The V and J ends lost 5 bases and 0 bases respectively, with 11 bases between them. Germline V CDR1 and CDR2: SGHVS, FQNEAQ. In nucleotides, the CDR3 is TGTGCCAGCAGCCTCACCATAAGCTCCTACAATGAGCAGTTCTTC. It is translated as CASSLTISSYNEQFF.

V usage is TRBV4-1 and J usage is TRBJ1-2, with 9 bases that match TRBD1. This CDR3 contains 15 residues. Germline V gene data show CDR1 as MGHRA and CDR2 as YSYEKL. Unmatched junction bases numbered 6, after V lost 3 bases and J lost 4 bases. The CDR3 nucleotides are TGCGCCAGCAGCCAGGGACAGGGAGGATTCTATGGCTACACCTTC. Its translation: CASSQGQGGFYGYTF.

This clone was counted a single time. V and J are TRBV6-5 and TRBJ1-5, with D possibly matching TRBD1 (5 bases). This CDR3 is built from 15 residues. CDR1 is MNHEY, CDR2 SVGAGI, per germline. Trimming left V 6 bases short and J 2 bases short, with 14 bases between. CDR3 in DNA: TGTGCCAGCAGGAGGGGAATTAGTGGCAATCAGCCCCAGCATTTT. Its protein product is CASRRGISGNQPQHF.